The source of this TCR beta chain is a study of vaccination effects on CD4 cells after COVID-19. Study in general: Each of three convalescent patients underwent sampling at an early and a late point after vaccination.

This CDR3 is built from 15 residues. Germline-derived CDR1 and CDR2 are SGHVS and FNYEAQ. J was trimmed by 6 bases and V by 5 bases; bases with no gene match: 7. The assay was immunoSEQ multiplex PCR, and TCRdb's table has in-frame clones only and misses some. Here the sample spans over 35,000 clones, more than 65% being singletons. Subsequent to ten to eleven days of culture, CD4+ T cells were isolated. A PCR test confirmed that the person had SARS-CoV-2 infection between March and December 2020. As their vaccination, participants received two doses of either BNT162b2 or mRNA-1273. On this clone itself: Its specificity is unknown.

The source of this sequence is a human donor who had a prior SARS-CoV-2 infection. The starting material was CD4+ T cells from PBMCs cultured without peptide, obtained after COVID-19 vaccination. This chain uses TRBV7-6 with TRBJ2-2; the match to TRBD1 covers 9 bases. In nucleotides, the CDR3 is TGTGCCAGCAGCCCACGGGACAGGGACGCCGGGGAGCTGTTTTTT. It codes for CASSPRDRDAGELFF. The variable domain in full, with the rest retrieved from reference TRBV7-6 and TRBJ2-2, is GAGVSQSPRYKVTKRGQDVALRCDPISGHVSLYWYRQALGQGPEFLTYFNYEAQQDKSGLPNDRFSAERPEGSISTLTIQRTEQRDSAMYRCASSPRDRDAGELFFGEGSRLTVL.